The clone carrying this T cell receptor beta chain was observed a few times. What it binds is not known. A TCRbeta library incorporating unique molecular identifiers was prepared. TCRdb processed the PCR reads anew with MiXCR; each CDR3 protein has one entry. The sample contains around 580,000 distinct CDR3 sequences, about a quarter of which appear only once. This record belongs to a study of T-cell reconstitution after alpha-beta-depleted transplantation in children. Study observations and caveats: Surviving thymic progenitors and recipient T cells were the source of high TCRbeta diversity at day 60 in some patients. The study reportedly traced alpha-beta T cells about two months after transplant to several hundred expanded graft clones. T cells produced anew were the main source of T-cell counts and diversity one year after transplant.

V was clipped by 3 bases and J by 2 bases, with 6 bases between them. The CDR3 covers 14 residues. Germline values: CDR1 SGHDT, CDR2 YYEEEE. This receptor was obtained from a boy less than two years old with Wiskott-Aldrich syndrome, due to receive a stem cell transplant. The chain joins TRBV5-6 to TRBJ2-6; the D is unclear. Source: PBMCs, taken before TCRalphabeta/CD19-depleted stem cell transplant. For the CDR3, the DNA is TGTGCCAGCAGCTCCCGCCCTGGGGCCAACGTCCTGACTTTC. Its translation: CASSSRPGANVLTF.